Shown below are 25 T cell receptor beta chains from a single sample sequenced in a study of T cell repertoires in ileal Crohn's disease. Libraries were prepared by immunoSEQ multiplex PCR; TCRdb keeps only in-frame clonotypes and omits some of them. In the table there are about 14,000 clones, 70% of which are singletons. Source material: ileal tissue. The origin of the receptors is an adult with Crohn's disease.

The chain is built from TRBV7-9 and TRBJ2-7; TRBD2 agrees at 7 bases. Germline CDR1 is SEHNR and CDR2 is FQNEAQ (reference sequence). The CDR3 spans 13 residues. V gave up 2 bases and J gave up 7 bases; unmatched junction bases: 5. The CDR3 spells CASSLRGEGEQYF. DNA of the CDR3: TGTGCCAGCAGCTTACGGGGGGAAGGGGAGCAGTACTTC.

The V and J genes are TRBV6-6 and TRBJ1-6; D remains unclear. This CDR3 region has 13 residues. From germline, CDR1 is MNHNY and CDR2 SVGAGI (reference sequence). V lost 1 base to trimming and J lost 11 bases, with 9 bases between them. CDR3 in DNA: TGTGCCAGCAGTTACTATCGGGATGCACCCCTCCACTTT. Protein: CASSYYRDAPLHF.

This rearrangement joins TRBV6-1 to TRBJ1-1; unclear D gene. Germline values: CDR1 MNHNS, CDR2 SASEGT. The CDR3 consists of 14 residues. Trimming took 6 bases from V and 2 from J, leaving 13 bases between them. In DNA, the CDR3 is TGTGCCAGCAGCCAAAGTTTAGTTAACACTGAAGCTTTCTTT. As protein: CASSQSLVNTEAFF.

V gene TRBV7-9 combines with J gene TRBJ2-7; 8 bases map to TRBD1. The germline gives CDR1 SEHNR, CDR2 FQNEAQ (reference sequence). The CDR3 is made up of 14 amino acids. V was clipped by 1 base and J by 3 bases; unmatched bases: 2. CDR3 region: CASSLEQGVYEQYF. The DNA for the CDR3 is TGTGCCAGCAGCTTAGAACAGGGGGTCTACGAGCAGTACTTC.

The V call is TRBV6-1, the J call TRBJ1-4, with D possibly being TRBD1 (5 bases). The CDR3 consists of 13 residues. Germline CDR1 MNHNS, CDR2 SASEGT. V dropped 7 bases and J dropped 7 bases, with 13 bases sitting between them. The DNA of the CDR3 is TGTGCCAGCACCCGTCACCAGGGTGAAAAACTGTTTTTT. Translating it yields CASTRHQGEKLFF.

The CDR3 sequence is CASRQTGRNTEAFF. CDR3 coding DNA: TGTGCCAGCAGACAGACAGGGAGGAACACTGAAGCTTTCTTT. This chain joins TRBV27 and TRBJ1-1, with 7 bases aligning to TRBD1. CDR1 MNHEY and CDR2 SMNVEV come from the germline V gene (reference sequence). The CDR3 length is 14 residues. V dropped 6 bases and J dropped 1; count of bases not matched to a gene: 5.

This clone was counted a single time. The rearrangement joins TRBV7-6 to TRBJ2-3; D is undetermined. In germline, CDR1 is SGHVS, CDR2 FNYEAQ. CDR3 length: 15 residues. V was trimmed by 5 bases and J by 3 bases, leaving 15 bases between them. The CDR3 protein is CASSAIGSQTDTQYF. For the CDR3, the DNA is TGTGCCAGCAGCGCAATAGGGTCCCAAACAGATACGCAGTATTTT.

This clone was counted between two and nine times. The chain combines TRBV27 with TRBJ2-7; the D gene is possibly TRBD2 (7 bases). V was cut by 3 bases and J by 0 bases, with 21 bases left in between. CDR1 and CDR2 (germline): MNHEY, SMNVEV (reference sequence). The length of the CDR3 is 18 residues. CDR3 nucleotides: TGTGCCAGCAGTTTCGGCGGGGGCCTACGCCTTAGCTCCTACGAGCAGTACTTC. Translated: CASSFGGGLRLSSYEQYF.

The chain joins TRBV10-2 to TRBJ1-5; 9 bases are a match to TRBD1. Germline V CDR1 and CDR2: WSHSY, SAAADI. This CDR3 spans 15 amino acids. V lost 2 bases to trimming and J lost 7 bases; unmatched junction nucleotides: 6. CDR3 in DNA: TGCGCCAGCAGTGAGGGACAGGGGTTCGGGCAGCCCCAGCATTTT. Protein sequence: CASSEGQGFGQPQHF.

J is TRBJ1-6 and V is TRBV5-1; a weak D match, TRBD1 (5 bases). Per the germline V gene, CDR1 is SGHRS and CDR2 is YFSETQ. The CDR3 consists of 14 residues. Trimming removed 5 bases from V and 8 bases from J, with 14 bases in between. The chain's CDR3 is CASSSGPSDSPLHF. CDR3 nucleotides: TGCGCCAGCAGTTCAGGGCCCTCAGATTCACCCCTCCACTTT.

The V gene is TRBV4-2, the J gene TRBJ2-1, with a weak D call TRBD1 (6 bases). This CDR3 is built from 16 residues. Per germline, CDR1 LGHNA and CDR2 YNFKEQ. The V end lost 1 base, the J end lost 3 bases, and 13 bases lay between the germline ends. As DNA, the CDR3 is TGTGCCAGCAGCCAAGCGTCGGGACAAGACTACAATGAGCAGTTCTTC. This gives the protein CASSQASGQDYNEQFF.

Notes on this clone: The sample contains more than one DNA sequence encoding this CDR3. V is TRBV5-1 and J is TRBJ2-3, with 11 bases aligning to TRBD1. Germline trimming cut 5 bases from V and 4 bases from J; bases unmatched to any gene: 6. Germline V lookup: CDR1 SGHRS, CDR2 YFSETQ. The CDR3 has 15 amino acids. CDR3 residues: CASSRGQGAADTQYF. The CDR3 nucleotides are TGCGCCAGCAGTCGTGGACAGGGGGCGGCAGATACGCAGTATTTT.

J is TRBJ1-6 and V is TRBV19, with 9 bases aligning to TRBD1. The CDR3 is 18 residues long. V shed 0 bases and J 8 bases; nucleotides not matched to a gene: 11. Germline V gene lookup returns CDR1 LNHDA and CDR2 SQIVND (reference sequence). The CDR3 sequence is CASSIDATGTGRDSPLHF. For the CDR3, the DNA is TGTGCCAGTAGTATAGATGCCACCGGGACAGGGAGGGATTCACCCCTCCACTTT.

CDR3 protein: CASSLERNSYEQYF. CDR3 bases: TGTGCCAGCAGCTTAGAACGGAACTCCTACGAGCAGTACTTC. The chain joins TRBV7-9 to TRBJ2-7; D ambiguous. Trimming stripped 1 base from V and 0 bases from J, with 7 bases between. The V gene's germline CDR1 is SEHNR and CDR2 FQNEAQ (reference sequence). CDR3 length: 14 amino acids.

This chain uses TRBV11-2 with TRBJ1-3; TRBD1 might be the D (6 bases). The CDR3 is made up of 16 amino acids. Between the trimmed V and J ends, which lost 2 bases and 3 bases, there was a span of 14 bases. The germline V gene has CDR1 SGHAT and CDR2 FQNNGV. The CDR3 loop reads CASSLSIGGLGNTIYF. DNA of the CDR3: TGTGCCAGCAGCTTATCTATCGGGGGGCTTGGAAACACCATATATTTT.

This sequence joins TRBV4-2 and TRBJ2-4; D gene uncertain. CDR3 length equals 17 residues. CDR1 is LGHNA and CDR2 is YNFKEQ in the germline V gene. V was cut by 1 base and J by 1 base, with 14 bases left in between. The CDR3 spells CASSQGGGAAAKNIQYF. CDR3 bases: TGTGCCAGCAGCCAAGGCGGCGGCGCCGCGGCCAAAAACATTCAGTACTTC.

This clone was seen a few times. Additional DNA sequences in this sample encode the identical CDR3. The chain combines TRBV27 with TRBJ1-2, with a weak D call TRBD1 (6 bases). This CDR3 contains 14 residues. In germline, CDR1 is MNHEY, CDR2 SMNVEV (reference sequence). V lost 5 bases and J 2 bases, leaving 12 bases between the germline ends. The CDR3 coding sequence is TGTGCCAGCAGTCGTCGGGGGGGCAACTATGGCTACACCTTC. Translation gives CASSRRGGNYGYTF.

This chain uses TRBV20-1 with TRBJ2-7, with a tentative D call TRBD2 (5 bases). The CDR3 is 11 amino acids. Germline loops: CDR1 DFQATT, CDR2 SNEGSKA (reference sequence). The germline V and J ends were trimmed by 7 bases and 6 bases, with 13 bases remaining between them. The CDR3 DNA is TGCAGTGTCACCTCGGGGTCCGAGCAGTACTTC. It translates to CSVTSGSEQYF.

V gene TRBV29-1 combines with J gene TRBJ1-3, with TRBD1 as a possible D gene (5 bases). Trimming left V 7 bases short and J 4 bases short, with 11 bases between. CDR1 and CDR2 (germline): SQVTM, ANQGSEA. This CDR3 is built from 12 residues. This chain's CDR3 is CSGATDGNTIYF. The CDR3 nucleotides are TGCAGCGGAGCGACAGACGGAAACACCATATATTTT.

This clone was seen a handful of times. This chain uses TRBV27 with TRBJ2-6, with 7 bases matching TRBD1. Per germline, CDR1 MNHEY and CDR2 SMNVEV (reference sequence). With 7 bases clipped from V and 2 bases from J, the junction kept 2 bases outside the gene matches. The CDR3 is made up of 14 amino acids. CDR3: CASTDRAGANVLTF. The CDR3 region has the DNA TGTGCCAGCACCGACAGGGCTGGGGCCAACGTCCTGACTTTC.

This chain uses TRBV18 with TRBJ2-7; maybe TRBD1 (6 bases). Germline CDR1 KGHSH, CDR2 LQKENI. Trimming pared 4 bases from V and 5 bases from J, leaving 18 bases between. The CDR3 has 15 amino acids. The CDR3 protein is CASSRGRGKTDEQYF. Written as DNA, the CDR3 is TGTGCCAGCTCACGGGGCAGGGGAAAGACGGACGAGCAGTACTTC.

Only a few counts were recorded for this clone. The chain is built from TRBV7-9 and TRBJ2-3; TRBD2 is a possible D gene (7 bases). Germline-derived CDR1 and CDR2 are SEHNR and FQNEAQ (reference sequence). V was cut by 8 bases and J by 6 bases, with 21 bases left in between. CDR3 length equals 15 residues. CDR3: CASPPAGGLGDTQYF. The CDR3 DNA reads as TGTGCCAGCCCCCCGGCCGGGGGGCTTGGGGATACGCAGTATTTT.

The rearrangement uses TRBV14 and TRBJ1-6, with D tentatively TRBD1 (6 bases). The germline V gene encodes CDR1 SGHDN and CDR2 FVKESK. V gave up 2 bases and J gave up 9 bases, with 14 bases separating them. The CDR3 spans 15 residues. In nucleotides, the CDR3 is TGTGCCAGCAGCCAAAGAACAGGGTTAAGTTCACCCCTCCACTTT. This encodes CASSQRTGLSSPLHF. The complete variable domain, with remaining parts taken from reference TRBV14 and TRBJ1-6, reads EAGVTQFPSHSVIEKGQTVTLRCDPISGHDNLYWYRRVMGKEIKFLLHFVKESKQDESGMPNNRFLAERTGGTYSTLKVQPAELEDSGVYFCASSQRTGLSSPLHFGNGTRLTVT.

The V call is TRBV30, the J call TRBJ2-5; 7 positions agree with TRBD2. CDR1 and CDR2 (germline): GTSNPN, SVGIG (reference sequence). This CDR3 is built from 12 residues. The V segment lost 5 bases and the J segment 5 bases; nucleotides outside the gene matches: 5. The CDR3 region has the DNA TGTGCCTGGGGGGAGGGTTCGGAGACCCAGTACTTC. As protein: CAWGEGSETQYF.

The rearrangement links TRBV21-1 to TRBJ1-5. TRBV21-1 represents a pseudogene. The CDR3 is 15 residues long. The CDR3 DNA reads as TGTGCCAGCAGCAAATTCGGGAATAGCAATCAGCCCCAGCATTTT. Its protein is CASSKFGNSNQPQHF.